The 11 T cell receptor beta chains below were found in one sample sequenced in a study of early T cells in non-severe SARS-CoV-2 infection. TCRdb re-called the 5' RACE reads with MiXCR, one entry per CDR3 protein. The sample shows just over 95,000 distinct CDR3 sequences, 8% to 13% of them seen only once. Specimen: whole blood, collected at baseline. The origin of the receptors is an adult who was a healthcare worker with PCR-confirmed SARS-CoV-2 infection or an uninfected control (not recorded which).

The J gene is TRBJ2-3, the V gene TRBV2; D gene unclear. CDR1 and CDR2 (germline): SNHLY, FYNNEI. The CDR3 runs to 14 residues. V was pared by 5 bases and J by 2 bases, with 11 bases between. CDR3 region: CASSFRRPTDTQYF. CDR3 sequence (DNA): TGTGCCAGCAGTTTCAGGAGACCCACAGATACGCAGTATTTT.

This clonotype was seen a few times. J is TRBJ2-3 and V is TRBV29-1, with D perhaps assigned TRBD1 or TRBD2 (6 bases each). Germline lookup yields CDR1 SQVTM and CDR2 ANQGSEA. V dropped 3 bases and J dropped 5 bases, with 9 bases sitting between them. This CDR3 is 12 amino acids long. The CDR3 loop is CSVDRGVDTQYF. The CDR3, as DNA: TGCAGCGTTGATAGGGGGGTAGATACGCAGTATTTT.

This clonotype was found many times. V is TRBV20-1 and J is TRBJ2-2; 8 bases fit TRBD2. V was pared by 5 bases and J by 5 bases, with 10 bases of the junction left unmatched. This CDR3 has 15 residues. CDR1 DFQATT and CDR2 SNEGSKA come from the germline V gene (reference sequence). CDR3 coding DNA: TGCAGTGCTCTAACTAGCGGCCCCGGTACCGGGGAGCTGTTTTTT. Residues: CSALTSGPGTGELFF.

The chain couples TRBV12-3 or TRBV12-4 to TRBJ2-7, with D perhaps matching TRBD1 or TRBD2 (5 bases each). V lost 8 bases to trimming and J lost 3 bases, with 20 bases between them. The CDR3 is made up of 15 amino acids. CDR3 coding DNA: TGTGCCAGCCTGTCGGTTAGAGGGGCAAGCTACGAGCAGTACTTC. Translated: CASLSVRGASYEQYF.

In this sample, this clonotype turned up a few times. The V call is TRBV5-1, the J call TRBJ2-2; a weak D match, TRBD1 (7 bases). Trimming took off 5 bases at V and 4 bases at J, with 15 bases between the two ends. CDR1 is SGHRS, CDR2 YFSETQ, per germline. This CDR3 region has 15 residues. The CDR3 sequence: CASRGGTEITGELFF. CDR3 bases: TGCGCCAGCAGAGGCGGGACAGAAATCACCGGGGAGCTGTTTTTT. Full variable domain (missing parts from reference TRBV5-1 and TRBJ2-2): KAGVTQTPRYLIKTRGQQVTLSCSPISGHRSVSWYQQTPGQGLQFLFEYFSETQRNKGNFPGRFSGRQFSNSRSEMNVSTLELGDSALYLCASRGGTEITGELFFGEGSRLTVL.

The rearrangement links TRBV7-9 to TRBJ2-7; no clear D. CDR1 and CDR2 from the germline V gene are SEHNR and FQNEAQ (reference sequence). The V gene lost 9 bases and the J gene lost 6 bases, with 15 bases spanning the gap. There are 12 residues in the CDR3. The CDR3 loop reads CASENLKFEQYF. The CDR3, as DNA: TGTGCCAGTGAAAACCTAAAGTTCGAGCAGTACTTC. Full variable domain (rest looked up from reference TRBV7-9 and TRBJ2-7): DTGVSQNPRHKITKRGQNVTFRCDPISEHNRLYWYRQTLGQGPEFLTYFQNEAQLEKSRLLSDRFSAERPKGSFSTLEIQRTEQGDSAMYLCASENLKFEQYFGPGTRLTVT.

The chain employs TRBV20-1 and TRBJ2-1, with 10 bases identical to TRBD2. This CDR3 region has 16 residues. The V segment lost 0 bases and the J segment 9 bases; nucleotides outside the gene matches: 11. Germline values: CDR1 DFQATT, CDR2 SNEGSKA (reference sequence). CDR3 bases: TGCAGTGCTAGAGATTTGTTGCTAGCGGGAGTAAGTGAGCAGTTCTTC. Translation gives CSARDLLLAGVSEQFF.

The chain has TRBV15 and TRBJ2-5; 7 positions match TRBD2. The CDR3 has 15 amino acids. Germline V gene lookup returns CDR1 LNHNV and CDR2 YYDKDF (reference sequence). Germline trimming cut 0 bases from V and 9 bases from J; bases unmatched to any gene: 10. The CDR3 sequence is CATSRDAGGRGSQYF. CDR3 in DNA: TGTGCCACCAGCAGAGATGCCGGGGGGAGAGGGTCCCAGTACTTC.

This clonotype was counted many times. The chain is built from TRBV10-1 and TRBJ2-3; no clear D. The CDR3 consists of 13 residues. V was clipped by 2 bases and J by 2 bases, with 5 bases between them. Germline V gene data show CDR1 as WNHNN and CDR2 as SYGVQD (reference sequence). The CDR3, as DNA: TGCGCCAGCAGTGAGCAGTCCACAGATACGCAGTATTTT. Protein sequence: CASSEQSTDTQYF.

This clonotype appeared a few times. The J gene is TRBJ2-1, the V gene TRBV5-6; D is perhaps TRBD1 or TRBD2 (5 bases each). The CDR3 is made up of 15 amino acids. Trimming took off 4 bases at V and 5 bases at J, with 16 bases between the two ends. Germline V gene lookup returns CDR1 SGHDT and CDR2 YYEEEE. The CDR3 DNA is TGTGCCAGCAGCCTGGGACCAAACGGGAACAATGAGCAGTTCTTC. This sequence encodes CASSLGPNGNNEQFF.

This clonotype was recorded a few times. This chain connects TRBV11-2 to TRBJ2-1; TRBD2 matches 7 bases. Trimming took 5 bases from V and 5 from J; bases not matched to a gene: 3. This CDR3 region has 13 residues. The germline V gene encodes CDR1 SGHAT and CDR2 FQNNGV. CDR3 coding DNA: TGTGCCAGCAGCCCCGGGACTAACAATGAGCAGTTCTTC. Translating it yields CASSPGTNNEQFF.